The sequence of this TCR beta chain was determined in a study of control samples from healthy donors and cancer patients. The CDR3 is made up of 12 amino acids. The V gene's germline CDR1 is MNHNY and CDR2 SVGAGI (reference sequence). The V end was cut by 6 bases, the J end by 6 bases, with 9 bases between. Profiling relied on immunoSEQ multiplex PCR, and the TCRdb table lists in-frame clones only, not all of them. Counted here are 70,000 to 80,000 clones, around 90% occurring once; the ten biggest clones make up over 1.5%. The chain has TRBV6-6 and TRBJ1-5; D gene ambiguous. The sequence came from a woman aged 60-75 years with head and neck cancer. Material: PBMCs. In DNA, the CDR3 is TGTGCCAGCAGCCTGCTGCGTCAGCCCCAGCATTTT. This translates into CASSLLRQPQHF.